The 16 T cell receptor beta chains given below trace back to one sample, sequenced in a study of OX40 agonist ivuxolimab in advanced cancers. Library prep was done by the immunoSEQ multiplex PCR assay. Entries here come from immuneACCESS through TCRdb and include only in-frame sequences with V and J called. Some clones fail to appear in such tables; in the studies checked, an unresolved V gene covers under half of the shortfall, and the cause of the remainder is unknown. Present in this sample are 75,000 to 95,000 clones, about 90% of which were seen just once. About 4.6% of the sample lies in the top ten. The source material was CD4+ or CD8+ T cells sorted from blood, sampled in a trial of the OX40 agonist ivuxolimab. These receptors all come from an adult with an advanced solid tumor such as melanoma, head and neck, liver or kidney cancer.

Note on this clone: The same CDR3 can be traced to other DNA sequences in this sample. The J gene is TRBJ2-1, the V gene TRBV29-1, with 7 bases fitting TRBD2. CDR3 length equals 10 residues. Trimming removed 6 bases from V and 7 bases from J; junction bases left unmatched: 0. The germline CDR1 and CDR2 sequences are SQVTM and ANQGSEA. The CDR3 loop is CSVGGNEQFF. CDR3 coding DNA: TGCAGCGTGGGAGGGAATGAGCAGTTCTTC.

This clone was recorded once. The chain joins TRBV19 to TRBJ2-3; no firm D call. The CDR3 length is 11 residues. Germline assignment: CDR1 LNHDA and CDR2 SQIVND (reference sequence). Trimming shortened V by 6 bases and J by 2 bases, and 3 bases separated the two germline ends. CDR3 sequence: CASSYTDTQYF. The CDR3 coding sequence is TGTGCCAGTAGCTACACAGATACGCAGTATTTT.

The chain has TRBV5-1 and TRBJ2-2; D possibly corresponds to TRBD2 (6 bases). The length of the CDR3 is 16 residues. V shed 0 bases and J shed 7 bases, with 16 bases lying between them. Germline V gives CDR1 SGHRS, CDR2 YFSETQ. DNA for the CDR3: TGCGCCAGCAGCTTGGACGGGGGTCCCCGGAGCGGGGAGCTGTTTTTT. Encoded protein: CASSLDGGPRSGELFF.

The rearrangement joins TRBV19 to TRBJ2-2; D call uncertain. Germline CDR1 reads LNHDA; CDR2 reads SQIVND (reference sequence). The CDR3 consists of 10 residues. V was cut by 5 bases and J by 9 bases, with 4 bases left in between. The CDR3 loop reads CASSGWELFF. CDR3 in DNA: TGTGCCAGTAGTGGTTGGGAGCTGTTTTTT.

J is TRBJ1-6 and V is TRBV10-3; a weak D match, TRBD1 (5 bases). This CDR3 comprises 15 residues. Trimming left V 7 bases short and J 9 bases short, with 19 bases between. Germline assignment: CDR1 ENHRY and CDR2 SYGVKD. This CDR3 reads CAITSGDPKSSPLHF. CDR3 nucleotides: TGTGCCATCACCTCTGGGGACCCCAAGAGTTCACCCCTCCACTTT.

The chain is built from TRBV18 and TRBJ2-2, with no clear D. V lost 0 bases to trimming and J lost 8 bases, with 16 bases between them. Germline loops: CDR1 KGHSH, CDR2 LQKENI. The CDR3 has 16 residues. In nucleotides, the CDR3 is TGTGCCAGCTCACCACCGAACCGCGGCCAGCCTGGGGAGCTGTTTTTT. Amino acid sequence: CASSPPNRGQPGELFF.

The J gene is TRBJ1-2, the V gene TRBV5-6; D gene ambiguous. Germline V lookup: CDR1 SGHDT, CDR2 YYEEEE. The CDR3 has 14 amino acids. Trimming took 0 bases from V and 7 from J, leaving 13 bases between them. The CDR3 protein is CASSLGQALFGYTF. For the CDR3, the DNA is TGTGCCAGCAGCTTGGGGCAGGCCCTTTTTGGCTACACCTTC.

The chain carries TRBV29-1 and TRBJ2-7; TRBD2 matches at 9 bases. Losses at the gene ends were 1 base for V and 0 bases for J; bases not matched to a gene: 1. The length of the CDR3 is 14 residues. Germline V gene data show CDR1 as SQVTM and CDR2 as ANQGSEA. The CDR3 region is CSVEGSGGSYEQYF. CDR3 nucleotide sequence: TGCAGCGTTGAAGGTAGCGGGGGCTCCTACGAGCAGTACTTC.

The chain is built from TRBV11-3 and TRBJ2-2; 11 bases are a match to TRBD2. The CDR3 totals 16 residues. The ends lost 5 bases at V and 1 base at J; junction bases unmatched: 3. Germline V CDR1 and CDR2: SGHNT, YENEEA. The CDR3 nucleotides are TGTGCCAGCAGCGCGGGGACTAGCGGGAACACCGGGGAGCTGTTTTTT. As protein: CASSAGTSGNTGELFF.

This clone was found once. The V gene is TRBV6-5, the J gene TRBJ1-5; TRBD1 matches at 7 bases. This CDR3 comprises 15 residues. Germline CDR1 is MNHEY and CDR2 is SVGAGI. With 0 bases clipped from V and 4 bases from J, the junction kept 3 bases outside the gene matches. CDR3: CASSYSGGANQPQHF. Here the CDR3 DNA reads TGTGCCAGCAGTTACTCAGGGGGCGCAAATCAGCCCCAGCATTTT.

This rearrangement joins TRBV19 to TRBJ2-1, with D possibly TRBD2 on 5 matching bases. Trimming left V 2 bases short and J 0 bases short, with 8 bases between. The germline CDR1 and CDR2 sequences are LNHDA and SQIVND (reference sequence). There are 15 residues in the CDR3. The CDR3 bases are TGTGCCAGTAGTATACAGCGGTCCTCCTACAATGAGCAGTTCTTC. Translated, it gives CASSIQRSSYNEQFF.

The chain couples TRBV21-1 to TRBJ2-7. TRBV21-1 is marked as a pseudogene. This CDR3 contains 19 residues. CDR3 region: CASSKEGRLTTVSSYEQYF. Written as DNA, the CDR3 is TGTGCCAGCAGCAAAGAGGGCCGCTTAACAACGGTTAGCTCCTACGAGCAGTACTTC.

The chain recombines TRBV7-9 with TRBJ1-1; 7 bases match TRBD1. Germline CDR1 SEHNR, CDR2 FQNEAQ (reference sequence). This CDR3 is 16 amino acids long. J was trimmed by 1 base and V by 3 bases; bases with no gene match: 8. The CDR3 region is CASSLPTGQPNTEAFF. CDR3 coding DNA: TGTGCCAGCAGCTTGCCCACGGGACAGCCGAACACTGAAGCTTTCTTT. Supplemented by reference TRBV7-9 and TRBJ1-1, the full variable domain reads DTGVSQNPRHKITKRGQNVTFRCDPISEHNRLYWYRQTLGQGPEFLTYFQNEAQLEKSRLLSDRFSAERPKGSFSTLEIQRTEQGDSAMYLCASSLPTGQPNTEAFFGQGTRLTVV.

CDR3 in DNA: TGTGCCAGCAGTCAAATGTTACGAGCGGGAGTACGCGATACGCAGTATTTT. Translated, it gives CASSQMLRAGVRDTQYF. The rearrangement uses TRBV13 and TRBJ2-3; 8 bases are a match to TRBD2. Germline values: CDR1 PRHDT, CDR2 FYEKMQ (reference sequence). The CDR3 is 17 residues long. V lost 6 bases, J lost 6 bases, and 17 bases stayed unmatched.

The J gene is TRBJ1-1, the V gene TRBV7-8; D not certain. The germline CDR1 and CDR2 sequences are SGHVS and FQNEAQ. The CDR3 consists of 15 residues. Trimming cost V 1 base and J 0 bases, with 9 bases left between them. CDR3 sequence reads: CASSLVGSLNTEAFF. Here the CDR3 DNA reads TGTGCCAGCAGCTTAGTGGGCAGCTTGAACACTGAAGCTTTCTTT.

This chain connects TRBV9 to TRBJ2-7, with TRBD2 as a possible D gene (5 bases). Germline CDR1 and CDR2: SGDLS and YYNGEE. V lost 4 bases and J lost 0, with 17 bases in between. This CDR3 has 16 amino acids. CDR3 residues: CASSPHQRGSSYEQYF. In nucleotides, the CDR3 is TGTGCCAGCAGCCCCCATCAGAGAGGGAGCTCCTACGAGCAGTACTTC.